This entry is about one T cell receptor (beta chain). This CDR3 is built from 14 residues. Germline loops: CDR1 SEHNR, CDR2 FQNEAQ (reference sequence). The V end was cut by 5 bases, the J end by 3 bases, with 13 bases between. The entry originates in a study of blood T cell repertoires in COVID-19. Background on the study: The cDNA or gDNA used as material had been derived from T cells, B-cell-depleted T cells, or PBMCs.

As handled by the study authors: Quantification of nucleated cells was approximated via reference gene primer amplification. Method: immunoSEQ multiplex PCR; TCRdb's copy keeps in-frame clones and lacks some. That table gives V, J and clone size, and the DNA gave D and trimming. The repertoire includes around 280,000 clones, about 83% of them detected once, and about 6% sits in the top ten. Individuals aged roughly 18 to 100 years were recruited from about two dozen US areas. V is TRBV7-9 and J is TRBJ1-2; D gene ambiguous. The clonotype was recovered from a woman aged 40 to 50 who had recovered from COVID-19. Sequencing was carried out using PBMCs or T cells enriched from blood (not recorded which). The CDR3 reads CASSLGEADYGYTF. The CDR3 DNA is TGTGCCAGCAGCCTCGGGGAGGCTGACTATGGCTACACCTTC.